These 32 T cell receptor beta chains originate from one sample sequenced in a study of cytomegalovirus exposure and HLA in healthy donors. Amplification used 60 Vbeta primers and 13 Jbeta primers. Repertoires were generated with immunoSEQ multiplex PCR, while TCRdb's copy carries only in-frame clones and drops some. Altogether 150,000 or so clones are present, 73% being singletons, with the ten largest covering 1.6%. The sequencing input was PBMCs. These receptors all stem from a woman aged 18-30 years in good health and CMV-seronegative.

This chain links TRBV7-2 with TRBJ2-1, with 13 bases lining up with TRBD2. CDR1 is SGHTA and CDR2 is FQGNSA in the germline V gene. The CDR3 has 16 amino acids. V dropped 5 bases and J dropped 8; count of bases not matched to a gene: 9. CDR3 coding DNA: TGTGCCAGCAGCCTCTCGGGACTAGCGGGACGCTATGAGCAGTTCTTC. This translates into CASSLSGLAGRYEQFF. The whole variable domain, remainder taken from reference TRBV7-2 and TRBJ2-1, is GAGVSQSPSNKVTEKGKDVELRCDPISGHTALYWYRQSLGQGLEFLIYFQGNSAPDKSGLPSDRFSAERTGGSVSTLTIQRTQQEDSAVYLCASSLSGLAGRYEQFFGPGTRLTVL.

The genes are TRBV7-9 and TRBJ2-5; D may be TRBD2 (6 bases). The CDR3 consists of 13 residues. The ends were cut back, 6 bases at V and 5 bases at J, with 13 bases in the middle. Germline V gene sequence: CDR1 SEHNR, CDR2 FQNEAQ (reference sequence). The CDR3 region is CASRPGGSETQYF. The CDR3 nucleotides are TGTGCCAGCAGGCCCGGGGGTTCGGAGACCCAGTACTTC.

The chain recombines TRBV29-1 with TRBJ2-5, with D possibly being TRBD2 (6 bases). Between the trimmed V and J ends, which lost 7 bases and 5 bases, there was a span of 11 bases. The CDR3 has 11 residues. In germline, CDR1 is SQVTM, CDR2 ANQGSEA. CDR3 sequence reads: CSGRAYETQYF. As DNA, the CDR3 is TGCAGCGGGAGGGCCTACGAGACCCAGTACTTC.

A note on this clone: Different DNA sequences within this sample yield the same CDR3. The chain recombines TRBV28 with TRBJ1-5; no definite D call. Germline V lookup: CDR1 MDHEN, CDR2 SYDVKM. The CDR3 has 12 amino acids. Deletions cut 6 bases from V and 1 base from J, with 4 bases between. The DNA for the CDR3 is TGTGCCAGCAGGGAGAGCAATCAGCCCCAGCATTTT. Translation gives CASRESNQPQHF.

This clone was recorded only once. This chain links TRBV6-5 with TRBJ2-7; 7 nucleotides match TRBD1. Germline loops: CDR1 MNHEY, CDR2 SVGAGI. V was clipped by 6 bases and J by 0 bases; unmatched bases: 5. The CDR3 covers 14 residues. CDR3 sequence: CASRPGQSSYEQYV. Written as DNA, the CDR3 is TGTGCCAGCAGACCGGGACAGAGCTCCTACGAGCAGTACGTC.

The chain is built from TRBV15 and TRBJ2-5, with 11 bases that match TRBD2. The CDR3 runs 16 residues. From germline, CDR1 is LNHNV and CDR2 YYDKDF (reference sequence). The J segment lost 5 bases and the V segment lost 1 base, leaving 6 bases of the junction unmatched. CDR3 in amino acids: CATSRGLAGYVETQYF. CDR3 in DNA: TGTGCCACCAGCAGAGGACTAGCGGGATATGTGGAGACCCAGTACTTC.

This clone occurred a few times. V gene TRBV19 combines with J gene TRBJ1-5, with D tentatively TRBD1 (5 bases). This CDR3 comprises 14 residues. Trimming pared 6 bases from V and 6 bases from J, leaving 15 bases between. From germline, CDR1 is LNHDA and CDR2 SQIVND (reference sequence). CDR3 sequence (DNA): TGTGCCAGTAGGCTCTACCGCGGGGGTCAGCCCCAGCATTTT. Its protein is CASRLYRGGQPQHF.

The rearrangement uses TRBV7-9 and TRBJ2-2, with 8 bases that match TRBD2. The germline gives CDR1 SEHNR, CDR2 FQNEAQ (reference sequence). Losses at the gene ends were 5 bases for V and 4 bases for J; bases not matched to a gene: 6. There are 15 residues in the CDR3. CDR3 nucleotide sequence: TGTGCCAGCAGCCGAACCGGGACTAGCACCGGGGAGCTGTTTTTT. This encodes CASSRTGTSTGELFF.

The chain links TRBV7-2 to TRBJ1-5; D possibly corresponds to TRBD1 (6 bases). The germline gives CDR1 SGHTA, CDR2 FQGNSA. This CDR3 spans 15 amino acids. V shed 5 bases and J shed 6 bases, with 17 bases lying between them. The CDR3, as DNA: TGTGCCAGCAGCCTAAGGGGGGGGATTCTTCAGCCCCAGCATTTT. This translates into CASSLRGGILQPQHF.

This clone was counted a single time. The gene calls are TRBV5-1 and TRBJ1-4, with D unresolved. Trimming took 4 bases from V and 8 from J, leaving 18 bases between them. The length of the CDR3 is 15 residues. From germline, CDR1 is SGHRS and CDR2 YFSETQ. CDR3 residues: CASSPGGSQREKLFF. The CDR3 DNA is TGCGCCAGCAGCCCGGGAGGGTCCCAGAGGGAAAAACTGTTTTTT.

The chain couples TRBV6-6 to TRBJ1-2, with 9 positions matching TRBD1. After removal of 6 bases from V and 7 bases from J, the junction contained 15 bases not matched to a gene. Germline V gives CDR1 MNHNY, CDR2 SVGAGI (reference sequence). The CDR3 totals 16 residues. In DNA form, the CDR3 reads TGTGCCAGCAGCAAATCTTCTTCACAGGGGGCGTTTGGCTACACCTTC. Amino acid sequence: CASSKSSSQGAFGYTF.

This chain connects TRBV6-5 to TRBJ1-2; D call uncertain. V was shortened by 4 bases and J by 6 bases, with 12 bases between the two germline ends. CDR1 is MNHEY, CDR2 SVGAGI, per germline. The CDR3 is 13 residues long. CDR3 bases: TGTGCCAGCAGTTGGCGGGAGGGAAATGGCTACACCTTC. It specifies CASSWREGNGYTF.

This clone was observed a single time. The chain joins TRBV7-3 to TRBJ2-2; TRBD2 matches 9 bases. The CDR3 spans 18 residues. Trimming removed 0 bases from V and 3 bases from J; junction bases left unmatched: 8. CDR1 and CDR2 (germline): SGHTA, FQGTGA. Here the CDR3 reads CASSLTMGLAGHTGELFF. The CDR3 DNA follows: TGTGCCAGCAGCTTAACTATGGGGCTAGCGGGGCACACCGGGGAGCTGTTTTTT.

A few counts support this clone. V usage is TRBV14 and J usage is TRBJ2-5; 12 bases map to TRBD1. CDR1 SGHDN and CDR2 FVKESK come from the germline V gene. Germline trimming cut 4 bases from V and 5 bases from J; bases unmatched to any gene: 8. This CDR3 region has 16 residues. CDR3 residues: CASSRGQGAIGETQYF. Written as DNA, the CDR3 is TGTGCCAGCAGCCGGGGACAGGGGGCAATTGGTGAGACCCAGTACTTC.

CDR3: CASSSTGLATYEQYF. CDR3 bases: TGTGCCAGCAGCTCAACAGGTCTTGCGACCTACGAGCAGTACTTC. V is TRBV7-2 and J is TRBJ2-7, with a tentative D call TRBD1 (5 bases). There are 15 residues in the CDR3. CDR1 and CDR2 (germline): SGHTA, FQGNSA. The V and J ends lost 4 bases and 2 bases respectively, with 15 bases between them.

This chain joins TRBV7-2 and TRBJ2-3; 14 positions agree with TRBD2. The J segment lost 6 bases and the V segment lost 1 base, leaving 6 bases of the junction unmatched. The CDR3 is 17 amino acids. CDR1 SGHTA and CDR2 FQGNSA come from the germline V gene. The CDR3 loop reads CASSLVRLAGGLDTQYF. CDR3 DNA sequence: TGTGCCAGCAGCTTAGTCCGACTAGCGGGGGGGTTGGATACGCAGTATTTT.

The chain recombines TRBV4-1 with TRBJ1-2; D is undetermined. V was cut by 0 bases and J by 4 bases, with 12 bases left in between. This CDR3 has 15 amino acids. In germline, CDR1 is MGHRA, CDR2 YSYEKL. The CDR3 sequence: CASSQDSSSSYGYTF. The CDR3 DNA reads as TGCGCCAGCAGCCAAGATTCGAGCTCAAGCTATGGCTACACCTTC.

This clone was observed a few times. This chain joins TRBV7-9 and TRBJ2-1; maybe TRBD2 (5 bases). CDR3 size: 14 residues. V lost 5 bases and J 9 bases, leaving 17 bases between the germline ends. Germline V lookup: CDR1 SEHNR, CDR2 FQNEAQ (reference sequence). CDR3 region: CASSLGSHEGEQFF. The CDR3 DNA sequence: TGTGCCAGCAGCCTCGGAAGTCATGAGGGTGAGCAGTTCTTC.

The chain recombines TRBV28 with TRBJ1-1; perhaps TRBD1 as D (5 bases). This CDR3 region has 13 residues. V lost 6 bases and J lost 1, with 9 bases in between. Germline V CDR1 and CDR2: MDHEN, SYDVKM. The CDR3 loop is CASRDRGNTEAFF. CDR3 bases: TGTGCCAGCAGAGATAGGGGGAACACTGAAGCTTTCTTT.

The CDR3 DNA follows: TGTGCCAGCAGCCTCCCGGGGCGGGGGCCCTCTACAGATACGCAGTATTTT. Amino acid sequence: CASSLPGRGPSTDTQYF. This chain joins TRBV5-8 and TRBJ2-3; maybe TRBD2 (7 bases). Germline V gene data show CDR1 as SGHTS and CDR2 as YDEGEE. Trimming took off 4 bases at V and 3 bases at J, with 21 bases between the two ends. The CDR3 has 17 amino acids.

The chain carries TRBV7-9 and TRBJ1-5; TRBD1 matches 8 bases. CDR1 is SEHNR, CDR2 FQNEAQ, per germline (reference sequence). J was trimmed by 2 bases and V by 3 bases; bases with no gene match: 0. The CDR3 covers 14 residues. For the CDR3, the DNA is TGTGCCAGCAGCTTGGGACAGGGCAATCAGCCCCAGCATTTT. Amino acids: CASSLGQGNQPQHF.

J is TRBJ2-7 and V is TRBV5-8; perhaps TRBD2 as D (6 bases). Trimming pared 4 bases from V and 7 bases from J, leaving 27 bases between. The CDR3 is made up of 17 amino acids. Germline-derived CDR1 and CDR2 are SGHTS and YDEGEE. In DNA, the CDR3 is TGTGCCAGCAGCGCTGGAGGGAGAGGACGTACTAAGGGGGAGCAGTACTTC. Translated: CASSAGGRGRTKGEQYF.

The genes are TRBV9 and TRBJ1-4; 8 bases match TRBD1. Germline V gene sequence: CDR1 SGDLS, CDR2 YYNGEE. After removal of 3 bases from V and 3 bases from J, the junction contained 7 bases not matched to a gene. The CDR3 is 16 amino acids. This chain's CDR3 is CASSEQGGFPNEKLFF. The DNA of the CDR3 is TGTGCCAGCAGCGAACAGGGGGGGTTCCCTAATGAAAAACTGTTTTTT. Complete variable domain (other parts from reference TRBV9 and TRBJ1-4): DSGVTQTPKHLITATGQRVTLRCSPRSGDLSVYWYQQSLDQGLQFLIQYYNGEERAKGNILERFSAQQFPDLHSELNLSSLELGDSALYFCASSEQGGFPNEKLFFGSGTQLSVL.

The genes are TRBV27 and TRBJ2-3; D is perhaps TRBD1 (6 bases). The germline CDR1 and CDR2 sequences are MNHEY and SMNVEV (reference sequence). Trimming pared 8 bases from V and 4 bases from J, leaving 16 bases between. This CDR3 spans 14 amino acids. CDR3 sequence (DNA): TGTGCCAGCCTATCGACAGGTTTTGCAGATACGCAGTATTTT. Translation gives CASLSTGFADTQYF.

V is TRBV29-1 and J is TRBJ1-1; TRBD1 agrees at 7 bases. From germline, CDR1 is SQVTM and CDR2 ANQGSEA. CDR3 length: 13 residues. In DNA, the CDR3 is TGCAGTACCTTCGGACAGGTGAACACTGAAGCTTTCTTT. It translates to CSTFGQVNTEAFF. Combining the CDR3 with reference TRBV29-1 and TRBJ1-1 gives the whole variable domain SAVISQKPSRDICQRGTSLTIQCQVDSQVTMMFWYRQQPGQSLTLIATANQGSEATYESGFVIDKFPISRPNLTFSTLTVSNMSPEDSSIYLCSTFGQVNTEAFFGQGTRLTVV.

The chain joins TRBV7-9 to TRBJ1-3; no definite D call. V was cut by 5 bases and J by 0 bases, with 5 bases left in between. Germline lookup yields CDR1 SEHNR and CDR2 FQNEAQ (reference sequence). This CDR3 region has 13 residues. CDR3 protein: CASSTNSGNTIYF. The CDR3, as DNA: TGTGCCAGCAGCACTAACTCTGGAAACACCATATATTTT.

The gene calls are TRBV5-1 and TRBJ1-1; no reliable D call. Germline CDR1 SGHRS, CDR2 YFSETQ. Trimming removed 0 bases from V and 1 base from J, with 13 bases in between. The CDR3 length is 16 residues. The DNA for the CDR3 is TGCGCCAGCAGCTTGGCCGGAGGACGTAGGAACACTGAAGCTTTCTTT. Its protein product is CASSLAGGRRNTEAFF.

The chain employs TRBV19 and TRBJ2-6; no reliable D call. Germline V gene data show CDR1 as LNHDA and CDR2 as SQIVND (reference sequence). The V end lost 5 bases, the J end lost 0 bases, and 5 bases lay between the germline ends. This CDR3 has 14 residues. Written as DNA, the CDR3 is TGTGCCAGTAGTGTTAGCTCTGGGGCCAACGTCCTGACTTTC. It yields the protein CASSVSSGANVLTF.

The J gene is TRBJ1-2, the V gene TRBV7-2; a possible D gene is TRBD1 (6 bases). Germline loops: CDR1 SGHTA, CDR2 FQGNSA. Trimming took 4 bases from V and 2 from J, leaving 14 bases between them. There are 15 residues in the CDR3. CDR3 sequence reads: CASSSTGSKNYGYTF. The CDR3 nucleotides read TGTGCCAGCAGCTCCACAGGGAGTAAGAACTATGGCTACACCTTC.

Concerning this clone itself: Other DNA sequences from this sample encode an identical CDR3 as well. The chain links TRBV2 to TRBJ2-5, with 8 bases that match TRBD1. V shed 9 bases and J 2 bases; nucleotides not matched to a gene: 8. The CDR3 length is 14 residues. Germline values: CDR1 SNHLY, CDR2 FYNNEI. CDR3 in amino acids: CASRGTGRQETQYF. The CDR3 DNA sequence: TGTGCCAGTAGGGGGACAGGTAGACAAGAGACCCAGTACTTC.

The chain couples TRBV25-1 to TRBJ2-5; 9 positions agree with TRBD1. Germline V CDR1 and CDR2: MGHDK, SYGVNS. The CDR3 is made up of 16 amino acids. The trim removed 2 bases at V and 5 bases at J, leaving 9 bases unmatched. For the CDR3, the DNA is TGTGCCAGCAGTGAAGGAAGACAGGGGGAGGGGGAGACCCAGTACTTC. This sequence encodes CASSEGRQGEGETQYF.

The chain carries TRBV4-3 and TRBJ2-5; 9 bases map to TRBD2. Germline CDR1 LGHNA, CDR2 YSLEER. Unmatched junction bases numbered 5, after V lost 2 bases and J lost 1 base. This CDR3 is 16 amino acids long. The CDR3 sequence is CASSQMARGGQETQYF. The CDR3 DNA reads TGCGCCAGCAGCCAAATGGCGCGGGGGGGCCAAGAGACCCAGTACTTC.